A single sample is the source of the 22 T cell receptor beta chains below, sequenced in a study of TIL therapy for anti-PD-1-resistant metastatic lung cancer. Sequencing used immunoSEQ v3. Assay used: immunoSEQ multiplex PCR; TCRdb lists only in-frame clones, some missing. The sample lists around 59,000 clones; roughly 69% were seen once. Described time point: pre-treatment sample, taken before nivolumab and TIL therapy. Source: blood, taken at baseline. These receptors were obtained from a person between 25 and 80 years old with non-small cell lung cancer.

This clone was counted a single time. This chain uses TRBV7-2 with TRBJ2-7; 8 positions agree with TRBD1. V shed 3 bases and J 2 bases; nucleotides not matched to a gene: 6. Germline lookup yields CDR1 SGHTA and CDR2 FQGNSA. This CDR3 has 15 amino acids. Here the CDR3 reads CASSFWTGPTYEQYF. The CDR3 bases are TGTGCCAGCAGCTTCTGGACAGGGCCCACCTACGAGCAGTACTTC.

The CDR3 coding sequence is TGCGCCAGCAGCGTTGGAGGCATCGCGAATGAAAAACTGTTTTTT. Translated, it gives CASSVGGIANEKLFF. This chain links TRBV5-1 with TRBJ1-4; no clear D. Germline CDR1 SGHRS, CDR2 YFSETQ. The V end was cut by 4 bases, the J end by 5 bases, with 15 bases between. This CDR3 region has 15 residues.

With respect to this clone: At one of its ends the junction is not consistent with the germline gene, which may arise from a read error. This rearrangement joins TRBV7-7 to TRBJ2-1, with TRBD2 matching 10 bases. The length of the CDR3 is 15 residues. Looked up from germline, CDR1 is SSHAT and CDR2 is FNYEAQ (reference sequence). CDR3 protein: CASSLLAGFLDEQFF. The DNA for the CDR3 is TGTGCTAGCAGCTTACTAGCGGGGTTTTTGGATGAGCAGTTCTTC.

This clone came up once. V and J are TRBV9 and TRBJ2-7; D may match TRBD1 or TRBD2 (6 bases each). V dropped 3 bases and J dropped 7 bases, with 20 bases sitting between them. CDR3 size: 15 residues. Germline CDR1 reads SGDLS; CDR2 reads YYNGEE. CDR3 in DNA: TGTGCCAGCAGCGCCGAGGGGGGACCCTCTTGGGAGCAGTACTTC. It is translated as CASSAEGGPSWEQYF. Filled out from reference TRBV9 and TRBJ2-7, the complete variable domain reads DSGVTQTPKHLITATGQRVTLRCSPRSGDLSVYWYQQSLDQGLQFLIQYYNGEERAKGNILERFSAQQFPDLHSELNLSSLELGDSALYFCASSAEGGPSWEQYFGPGTRLTVT.

The chain recombines TRBV9 with TRBJ2-7, with 8 bases aligning to TRBD1. Trimming removed 4 bases from V and 3 bases from J; junction bases left unmatched: 6. The CDR3 is 14 amino acids. Germline CDR1 and CDR2: SGDLS and YYNGEE. DNA of the CDR3: TGTGCCAGCAGCCCAGGACAGGGAAACTACGAGCAGTACTTC. Translating it yields CASSPGQGNYEQYF. Using reference TRBV9 and TRBJ2-7 for the parts outside the CDR3, the full variable domain is DSGVTQTPKHLITATGQRVTLRCSPRSGDLSVYWYQQSLDQGLQFLIQYYNGEERAKGNILERFSAQQFPDLHSELNLSSLELGDSALYFCASSPGQGNYEQYFGPGTRLTVT.

The chain links TRBV27 to TRBJ2-2; D unresolved. This CDR3 spans 12 amino acids. V was shortened by 3 bases and J by 5 bases, with 4 bases between the two germline ends. Germline assignment: CDR1 MNHEY and CDR2 SMNVEV (reference sequence). The CDR3 DNA follows: TGTGCCAGCAGTTTCTGGACCGGGGAGCTGTTTTTT. It codes for CASSFWTGELFF.

CDR3 region: CASRDRVSYEQYF. CDR3 DNA sequence: TGTGCCAGTAGAGACCGAGTTTCCTACGAGCAGTACTTC. The rearrangement links TRBV19 to TRBJ2-7; unclear D gene. The CDR3 extends over 13 amino acids. V gave up 6 bases and J gave up 1 base, with 10 bases separating them. CDR1 is LNHDA and CDR2 is SQIVND in the germline V gene (reference sequence). Full variable domain (remainder filled in from reference TRBV19 and TRBJ2-7): DGGITQSPKYLFRKEGQNVTLSCEQNLNHDAMYWYRQDPGQGLRLIYYSQIVNDFQKGDIAEGYSVSREKKESFPLTVTSAQKNPTAFYLCASRDRVSYEQYFGPGTRLTVT.

The chain carries TRBV15 and TRBJ2-5, with D unclear. The CDR3 totals 14 residues. Germline CDR1 LNHNV, CDR2 YYDKDF (reference sequence). Trimming took 5 bases from V and 5 from J, leaving 15 bases between them. CDR3 sequence reads: CATSARLSPETQYF. In nucleotides, the CDR3 is TGTGCCACCAGCGCCCGGTTGAGTCCGGAGACCCAGTACTTC.

The chain has TRBV19 and TRBJ2-1; 7 bases match TRBD2. Per the germline V gene, CDR1 is LNHDA and CDR2 is SQIVND (reference sequence). The V gene end was trimmed by 3 bases and the J gene end by 5 bases; junction bases not matched to a gene: 7. This CDR3 spans 15 amino acids. The CDR3 spells CASSIWTRVDNEQFF. In DNA form, the CDR3 reads TGTGCCAGTAGTATCTGGACTAGGGTTGACAATGAGCAGTTCTTC.

The rearrangement joins TRBV2 to TRBJ2-4, with D perhaps being TRBD1 or TRBD2 (7 bases each). The CDR3 consists of 16 residues. V dropped 7 bases and J dropped 8 bases, with 24 bases sitting between them. Looked up from germline, CDR1 is SNHLY and CDR2 is FYNNEI. The CDR3 reads CASIQGGGRLGDIQYF. The CDR3 nucleotides are TGTGCCAGCATCCAGGGGGGGGGACGGCTAGGAGACATTCAGTACTTC.

This chain connects TRBV30 to TRBJ1-1, with D possibly matching TRBD1 (5 bases). Per germline, CDR1 GTSNPN and CDR2 SVGIG (reference sequence). This CDR3 is 11 amino acids long. Between the trimmed V and J ends, which lost 5 bases and 7 bases, there was a span of 11 bases. CDR3 region: CAWRGYGEAFF. CDR3 DNA: TGTGCCTGGCGGGGGTACGGTGAAGCTTTCTTT. Using reference TRBV30 and TRBJ1-1 for the parts outside the CDR3, the full variable domain is SQTIHQWPATLVQPVGSPLSLECTVEGTSNPNLYWYRQAAGRGLQLLFYSVGIGQISSEVPQNLSASRPQDRQFILSSKKLLLSDSGFYLCAWRGYGEAFFGQGTRLTVV.

This clone came up a few times. V usage is TRBV19 and J usage is TRBJ1-2; 9 positions agree with TRBD1. From germline, CDR1 is LNHDA and CDR2 SQIVND (reference sequence). The CDR3 has 15 amino acids. V trimming: 5 bases; J trimming: 3 bases; junction bases outside the gene matches: 7. Here the CDR3 reads CASSAGTGRYYGYTF. The CDR3 DNA sequence: TGTGCCAGTAGTGCGGGGACAGGGCGATACTATGGCTACACCTTC.

The chain combines TRBV27 with TRBJ2-3; 8 positions match TRBD2. The CDR3 covers 21 residues. Trimming took 2 bases from V and 4 from J; bases not matched to a gene: 23. Germline V gene data show CDR1 as MNHEY and CDR2 as SMNVEV (reference sequence). This CDR3 reads CASSLQHGSAEREISPDTQYF. The DNA of the CDR3 is TGTGCCAGCAGTTTACAACATGGGTCTGCGGAGCGGGAGATAAGTCCAGATACGCAGTATTTT.

The chain carries TRBV14 and TRBJ2-1; no clear D gene. The germline V gene encodes CDR1 SGHDN and CDR2 FVKESK. The CDR3 length is 12 residues. V was pared by 2 bases and J by 9 bases, with 8 bases between. The CDR3 DNA is TGTGCCAGCAGCCAATCAAACACTGAGCAGTTCTTC. It codes for CASSQSNTEQFF.

V and J are TRBV13 and TRBJ2-1; the match to TRBD2 covers 8 bases. The junction had 5 bases not matched to a gene; V was cut back by 4 bases and J by 0 bases. The CDR3 loop spans 16 amino acids. CDR1 PRHDT and CDR2 FYEKMQ come from the germline V gene (reference sequence). CDR3: CASSSLAGSSYNEQFF. CDR3 coding DNA: TGTGCCAGCAGCTCTTTAGCGGGGAGCTCCTACAATGAGCAGTTCTTC. The whole variable domain, filled in from reference TRBV13 and TRBJ2-1, reads AAGVIQSPRHLIKEKRETATLKCYPIPRHDTVYWYQQGPGQDPQFLISFYEKMQSDKGSIPDRFSAQQFSDYHSELNMSSLELGDSALYFCASSSLAGSSYNEQFFGPGTRLTVL.

The V and J genes are TRBV19 and TRBJ2-2; no firm D call. Germline-derived CDR1 and CDR2 are LNHDA and SQIVND (reference sequence). Trimming removed 5 bases at V and 1 base at J, with 5 bases between. The CDR3 has 13 amino acids. The CDR3: CASSRWNTGELFF. The DNA of the CDR3 is TGTGCCAGTAGTCGTTGGAACACCGGGGAGCTGTTTTTT.

This chain joins TRBV6-6 and TRBJ2-1; TRBD2 matches 8 bases. The CDR3 is made up of 12 amino acids. Germline V lookup: CDR1 MNHNY, CDR2 SVGAGI (reference sequence). V lost 6 bases, J lost 9 bases, and 4 bases stayed unmatched. In DNA, the CDR3 is TGTGCCAGCAGCCCCGGACTAGCTGAGCAGTTCTTC. It translates to CASSPGLAEQFF.

The gene calls are TRBV2 and TRBJ1-5, with D possibly matching TRBD1 (6 bases). V dropped 7 bases and J dropped 4 bases, with 14 bases sitting between them. The CDR3 covers 14 residues. Germline CDR1 reads SNHLY; CDR2 reads FYNNEI. CDR3: CASTQDSENQPQHF. DNA for the CDR3: TGTGCCAGCACCCAGGACAGCGAGAATCAGCCCCAGCATTTT.

The J gene is TRBJ2-7, the V gene TRBV18; D unresolved. Trimming cost V 4 bases and J 3 bases, with 10 bases left between them. There are 13 residues in the CDR3. Germline V CDR1 and CDR2: KGHSH, LQKENI. The CDR3 sequence is CASSQSASYEQYF. The CDR3 region has the DNA TGTGCCAGCTCACAGTCAGCAAGCTACGAGCAGTACTTC.

The V and J genes are TRBV19 and TRBJ1-4, with D hard to call. This CDR3 comprises 15 residues. Germline-derived CDR1 and CDR2 are LNHDA and SQIVND (reference sequence). V shed 1 base and J shed 8 bases, with 14 bases lying between them. The CDR3 sequence: CASSIVSRVEEKLFF. CDR3 coding DNA: TGTGCCAGTAGTATAGTGTCGCGGGTCGAGGAAAAACTGTTTTTT. The full variable domain, completed using reference TRBV19 and TRBJ1-4, is DGGITQSPKYLFRKEGQNVTLSCEQNLNHDAMYWYRQDPGQGLRLIYYSQIVNDFQKGDIAEGYSVSREKKESFPLTVTSAQKNPTAFYLCASSIVSRVEEKLFFGSGTQLSVL.

The chain links TRBV18 to TRBJ1-2, with a possible D match to TRBD1 (6 bases). The V end was cut by 4 bases, the J end by 4 bases, with 19 bases between. Germline V lookup: CDR1 KGHSH, CDR2 LQKENI. There are 16 residues in the CDR3. For the CDR3, the DNA is TGTGCCAGCTCACAGAAGACAGGCCCTGCTGGCTATGGCTACACCTTC. Protein: CASSQKTGPAGYGYTF.

The chain recombines TRBV2 with TRBJ2-5; TRBD1 agrees at 9 bases. The CDR3 consists of 14 residues. After removal of 6 bases from V and 0 bases from J, the junction contained 2 bases not matched to a gene. CDR1 and CDR2 (germline): SNHLY, FYNNEI. CDR3 in amino acids: CASRRQGDQETQYF. CDR3 DNA sequence: TGTGCCAGCAGGAGACAGGGGGACCAAGAGACCCAGTACTTC.